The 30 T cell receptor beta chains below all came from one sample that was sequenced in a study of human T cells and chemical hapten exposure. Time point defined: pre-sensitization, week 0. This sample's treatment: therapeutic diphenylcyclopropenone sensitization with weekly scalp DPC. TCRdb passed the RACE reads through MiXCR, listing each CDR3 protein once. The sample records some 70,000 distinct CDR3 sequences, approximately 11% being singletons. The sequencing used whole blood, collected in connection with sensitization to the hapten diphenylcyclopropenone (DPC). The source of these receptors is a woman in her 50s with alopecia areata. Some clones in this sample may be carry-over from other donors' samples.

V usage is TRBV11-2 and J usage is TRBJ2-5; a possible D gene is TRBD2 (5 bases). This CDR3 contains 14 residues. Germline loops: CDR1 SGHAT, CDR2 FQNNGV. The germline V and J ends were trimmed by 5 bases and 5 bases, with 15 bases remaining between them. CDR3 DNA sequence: TGTGCCAGCAGCCCGAACAACCGCGGGGAGACCCAGTACTTC. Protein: CASSPNNRGETQYF.

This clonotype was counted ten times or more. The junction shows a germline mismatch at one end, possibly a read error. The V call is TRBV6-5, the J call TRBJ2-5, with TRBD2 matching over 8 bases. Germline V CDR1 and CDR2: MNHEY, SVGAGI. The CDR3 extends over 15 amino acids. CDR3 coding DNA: TGTGCCAGCAGTTACTCAGGCGGGGGGCAAGTGACCCAGTACTTC. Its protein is CASSYSGGGQVTQYF.

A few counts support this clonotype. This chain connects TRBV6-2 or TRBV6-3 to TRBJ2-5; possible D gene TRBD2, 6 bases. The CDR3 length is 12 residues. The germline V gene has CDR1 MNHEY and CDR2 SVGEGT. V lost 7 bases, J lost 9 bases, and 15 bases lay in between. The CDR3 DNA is TGTGCCAGCAATACCCTAGGAGGGTCCCAGTACTTC. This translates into CASNTLGGSQYF.

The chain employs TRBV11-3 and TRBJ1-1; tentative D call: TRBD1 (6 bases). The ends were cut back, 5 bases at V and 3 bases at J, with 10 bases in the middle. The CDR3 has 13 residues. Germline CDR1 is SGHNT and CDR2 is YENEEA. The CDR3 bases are TGTGCCAGCAGCGCCGGACAGCACACTGAAGCTTTCTTT. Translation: CASSAGQHTEAFF.

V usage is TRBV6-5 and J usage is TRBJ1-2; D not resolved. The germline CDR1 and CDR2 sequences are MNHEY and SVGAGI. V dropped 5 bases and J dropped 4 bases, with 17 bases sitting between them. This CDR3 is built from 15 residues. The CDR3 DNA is TGTGCCAGCAGTACCAGCGGACGGTTATCCTATGGCTACACCTTC. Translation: CASSTSGRLSYGYTF.

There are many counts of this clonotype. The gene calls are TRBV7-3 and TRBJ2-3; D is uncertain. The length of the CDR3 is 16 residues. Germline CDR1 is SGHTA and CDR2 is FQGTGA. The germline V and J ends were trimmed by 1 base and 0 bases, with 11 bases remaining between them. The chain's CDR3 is CASSLITDPSTDTQYF. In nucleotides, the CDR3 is TGTGCCAGCAGCTTAATAACGGACCCTAGCACAGATACGCAGTATTTT.

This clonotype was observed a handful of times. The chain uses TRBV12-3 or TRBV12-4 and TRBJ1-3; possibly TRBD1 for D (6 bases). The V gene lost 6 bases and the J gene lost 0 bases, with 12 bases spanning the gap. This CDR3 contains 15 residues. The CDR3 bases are TGTGCCAGCAGACAGGGAAGCCGCTCTGGAAACACCATATATTTT. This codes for CASRQGSRSGNTIYF.

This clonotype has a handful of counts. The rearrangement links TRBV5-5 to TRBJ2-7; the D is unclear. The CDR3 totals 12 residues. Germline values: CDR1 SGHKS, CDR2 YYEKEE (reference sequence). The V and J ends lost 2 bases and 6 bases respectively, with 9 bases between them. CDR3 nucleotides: TGTGCCAGCAGCTTCCCTCTCGGCGAGCAGTACTTC. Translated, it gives CASSFPLGEQYF.

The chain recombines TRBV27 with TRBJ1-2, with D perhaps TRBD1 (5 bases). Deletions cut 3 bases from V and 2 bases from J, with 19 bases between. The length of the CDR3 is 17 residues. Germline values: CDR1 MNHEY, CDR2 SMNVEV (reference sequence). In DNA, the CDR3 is TGTGCCAGCAGTTTTGCCTGGACATCGAACAAAAACTATGGCTACACCTTC. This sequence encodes CASSFAWTSNKNYGYTF.

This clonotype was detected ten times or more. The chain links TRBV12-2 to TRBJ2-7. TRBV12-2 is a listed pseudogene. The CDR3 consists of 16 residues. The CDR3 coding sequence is TGTGCAAGTCGCTTAGCGCAGGACCGGAGCTCCTACGAGCAGTACTTC. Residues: CASRLAQDRSSYEQYF.

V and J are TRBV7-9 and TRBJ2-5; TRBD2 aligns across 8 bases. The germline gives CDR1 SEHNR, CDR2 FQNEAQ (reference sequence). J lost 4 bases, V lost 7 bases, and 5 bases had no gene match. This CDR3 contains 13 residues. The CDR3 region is CASIVAGGETQYF. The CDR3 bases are TGTGCCAGCATCGTTGCGGGAGGAGAGACCCAGTACTTC.

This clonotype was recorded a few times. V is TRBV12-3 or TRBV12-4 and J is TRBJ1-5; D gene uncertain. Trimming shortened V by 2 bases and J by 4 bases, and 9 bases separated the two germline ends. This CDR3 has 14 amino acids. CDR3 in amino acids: CASSLQQINQPQHF. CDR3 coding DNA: TGTGCCAGCAGTTTACAACAGATTAATCAGCCCCAGCATTTT.

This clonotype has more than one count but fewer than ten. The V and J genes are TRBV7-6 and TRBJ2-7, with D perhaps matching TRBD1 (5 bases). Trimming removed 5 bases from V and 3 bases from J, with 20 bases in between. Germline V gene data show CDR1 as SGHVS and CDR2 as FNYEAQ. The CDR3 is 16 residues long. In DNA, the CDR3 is TGTGCCAGCAGCGGTCTACAGTCAGGGTCATTCTACGAGCAGTACTTC. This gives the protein CASSGLQSGSFYEQYF.

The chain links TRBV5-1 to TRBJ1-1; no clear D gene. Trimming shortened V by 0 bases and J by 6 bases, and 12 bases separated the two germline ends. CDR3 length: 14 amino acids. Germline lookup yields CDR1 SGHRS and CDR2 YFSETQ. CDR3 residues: CASSLAADAPEAFF. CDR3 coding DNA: TGCGCCAGCAGCTTGGCGGCAGACGCCCCTGAAGCTTTCTTT.

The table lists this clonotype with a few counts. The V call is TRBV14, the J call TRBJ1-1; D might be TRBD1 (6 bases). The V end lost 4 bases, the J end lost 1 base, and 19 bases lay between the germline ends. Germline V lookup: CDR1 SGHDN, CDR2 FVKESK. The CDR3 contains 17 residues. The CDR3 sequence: CASSRAIRGVTNTEAFF. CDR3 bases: TGTGCCAGCAGCCGGGCAATCAGGGGAGTTACGAACACTGAAGCTTTCTTT. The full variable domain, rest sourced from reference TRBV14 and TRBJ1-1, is EAGVTQFPSHSVIEKGQTVTLRCDPISGHDNLYWYRRVMGKEIKFLLHFVKESKQDESGMPNNRFLAERTGGTYSTLKVQPAELEDSGVYFCASSRAIRGVTNTEAFFGQGTRLTVV.

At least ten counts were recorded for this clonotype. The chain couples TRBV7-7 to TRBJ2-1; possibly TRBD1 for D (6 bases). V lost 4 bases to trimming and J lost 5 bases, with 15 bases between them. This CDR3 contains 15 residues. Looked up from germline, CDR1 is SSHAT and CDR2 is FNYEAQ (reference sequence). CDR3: CASSSGTGSNNEQFF. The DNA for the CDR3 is TGTGCCAGCAGCTCCGGAACAGGGAGCAACAATGAGCAGTTCTTC. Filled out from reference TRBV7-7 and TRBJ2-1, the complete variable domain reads GAGVSQSPRYKVTKRGQDVTLRCDPISSHATLYWYQQALGQGPEFLTYFNYEAQPDKSGLPSDRFSAERPEGSISTLTIQRTEQRDSAMYRCASSSGTGSNNEQFFGPGTRLTVL.

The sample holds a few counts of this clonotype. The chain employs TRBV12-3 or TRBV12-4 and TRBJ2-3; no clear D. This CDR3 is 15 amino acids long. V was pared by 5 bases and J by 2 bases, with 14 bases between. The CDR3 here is CASSPNSQYTDTQYF. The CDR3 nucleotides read TGTGCCAGCAGTCCTAACTCTCAATACACAGATACGCAGTATTTT.

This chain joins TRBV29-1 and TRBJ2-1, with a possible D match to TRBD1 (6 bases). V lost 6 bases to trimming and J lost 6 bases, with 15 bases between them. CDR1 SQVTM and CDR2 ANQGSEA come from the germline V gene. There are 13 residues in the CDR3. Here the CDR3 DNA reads TGCAGCGTGGACAGTCCTCTTGTCAATGAGCAGTTCTTC. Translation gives CSVDSPLVNEQFF.

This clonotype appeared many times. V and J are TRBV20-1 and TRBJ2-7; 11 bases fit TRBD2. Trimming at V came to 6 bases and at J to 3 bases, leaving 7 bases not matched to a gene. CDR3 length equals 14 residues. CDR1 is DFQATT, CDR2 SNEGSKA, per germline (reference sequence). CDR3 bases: TGCAGTGCATTAGGGACTAGCGGACTCTACGAGCAGTACTTC. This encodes CSALGTSGLYEQYF.

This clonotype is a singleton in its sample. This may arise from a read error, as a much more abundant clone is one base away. CDR3 protein: CANKAMGQGYYEQYF. CDR3 coding DNA: TGCGCCAACAAAGCGATGGGACAGGGGTACTACGAGCAGTACTTC. V is TRBV5-1 and J is TRBJ2-7; 10 bases agree with TRBD1. CDR3 length equals 15 residues. Germline assignment: CDR1 SGHRS and CDR2 YFSETQ. The junction had 12 bases not matched to a gene; V was cut back by 9 bases and J by 3 bases.

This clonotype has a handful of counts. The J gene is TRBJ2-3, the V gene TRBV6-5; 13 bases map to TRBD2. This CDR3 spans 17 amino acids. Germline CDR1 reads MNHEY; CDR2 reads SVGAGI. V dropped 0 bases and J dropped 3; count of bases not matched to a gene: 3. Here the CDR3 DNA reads TGTGCCAGCAGTTACTCTCGACTAGCGGGGGGAACAGATACGCAGTATTTT. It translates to CASSYSRLAGGTDTQYF.

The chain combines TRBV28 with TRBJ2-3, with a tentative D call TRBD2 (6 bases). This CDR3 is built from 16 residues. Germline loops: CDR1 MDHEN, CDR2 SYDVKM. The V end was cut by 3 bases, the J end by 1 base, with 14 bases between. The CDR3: CASSLEEGVGTDTQYF. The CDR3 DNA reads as TGTGCCAGCAGTTTGGAGGAGGGAGTGGGCACAGATACGCAGTATTTT.

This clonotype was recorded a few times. Here the CDR3 DNA reads TGTGCCAGCAGATGGACAGGGGGCGACCGAAAACTGTTTTTT. Its protein is CASRWTGGDRKLFF. This chain connects TRBV2 to TRBJ1-4; TRBD1 agrees at 11 bases. Germline-derived CDR1 and CDR2 are SNHLY and FYNNEI. V lost 6 bases to trimming and J lost 10 bases; unmatched junction nucleotides: 7. This CDR3 has 14 amino acids.

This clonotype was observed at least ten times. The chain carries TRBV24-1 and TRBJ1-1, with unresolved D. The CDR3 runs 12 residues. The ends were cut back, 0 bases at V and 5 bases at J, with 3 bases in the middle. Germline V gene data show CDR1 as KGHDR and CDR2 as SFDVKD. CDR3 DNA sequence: TGTGCCACCAGTGATTTGCGGACTGAAGCTTTCTTT. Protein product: CATSDLRTEAFF.

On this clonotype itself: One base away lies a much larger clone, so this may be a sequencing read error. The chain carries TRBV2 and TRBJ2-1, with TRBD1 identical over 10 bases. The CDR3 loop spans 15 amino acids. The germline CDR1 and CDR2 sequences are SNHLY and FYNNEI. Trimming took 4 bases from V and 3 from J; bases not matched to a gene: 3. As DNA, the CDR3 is TGTGCCAGCAGTGCGACAGGGGGCTTCTACAATGAGCAGTTCTTC. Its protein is CASSATGGFYNEQFF.

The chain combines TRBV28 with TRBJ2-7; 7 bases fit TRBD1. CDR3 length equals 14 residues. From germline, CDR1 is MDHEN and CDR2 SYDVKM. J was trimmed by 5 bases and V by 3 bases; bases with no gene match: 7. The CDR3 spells CASSLAGGLHEQYF. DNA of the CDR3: TGTGCCAGCAGTTTGGCAGGGGGTCTGCACGAGCAGTACTTC.

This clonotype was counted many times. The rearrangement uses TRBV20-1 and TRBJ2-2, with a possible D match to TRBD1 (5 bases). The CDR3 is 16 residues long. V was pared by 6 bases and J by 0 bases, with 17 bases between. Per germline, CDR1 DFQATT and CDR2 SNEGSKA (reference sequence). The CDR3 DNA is TGCAGTGCCAGGGTACAGCCCAACGCGAACACCGGGGAGCTGTTTTTT. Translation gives CSARVQPNANTGELFF.

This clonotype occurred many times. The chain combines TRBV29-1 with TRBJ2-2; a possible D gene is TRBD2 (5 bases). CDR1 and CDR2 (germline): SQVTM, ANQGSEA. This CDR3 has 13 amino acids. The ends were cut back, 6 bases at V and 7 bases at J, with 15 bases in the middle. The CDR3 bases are TGCAGCGTCTCCGGGAAGTCTGGCGGGGAGCTGTTTTTT. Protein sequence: CSVSGKSGGELFF.

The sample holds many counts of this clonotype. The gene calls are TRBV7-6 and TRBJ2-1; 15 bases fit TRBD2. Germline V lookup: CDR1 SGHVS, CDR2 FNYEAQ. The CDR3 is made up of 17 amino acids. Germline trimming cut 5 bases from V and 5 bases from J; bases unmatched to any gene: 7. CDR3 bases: TGTGCCAGCAGCCCCAATGGACTAGCGGGAGGGCACAATGAGCAGTTCTTC. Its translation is CASSPNGLAGGHNEQFF.

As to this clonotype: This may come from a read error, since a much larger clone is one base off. CDR3 in amino acids: CVGLQAGVTEAFF. CDR3 bases: TGTGTCGGATTACAGGCAGGAGTGACTGAAGCTTTCTTT. This chain connects TRBV7-9 to TRBJ1-1, with D possibly TRBD1 on 5 matching bases. The germline CDR1 and CDR2 sequences are SEHNR and FQNEAQ (reference sequence). CDR3 size: 13 residues. The whole variable domain, filled in from reference TRBV7-9 and TRBJ1-1, reads DTGVSQNPRHKITKRGQNVTFRCDPISEHNRLYWYRQTLGQGPEFLTYFQNEAQLEKSRLLSDRFSAERPKGSFSTLEIQRTEQGDSAMYLCVGLQAGVTEAFFGQGTRLTVV.